Presented here are 8 T cell receptor beta chains from one specimen sequenced in a study of blood T cells in healthy people across ages. A second PCR of 7 to 11 cycles used a sample-barcoded 5' primer and a J-beta primer mix. TCRdb re-analysed the 5' RACE reads in MiXCR, keeping a single row per CDR3 protein. Of about 1.6 million distinct CDR3 sequences detected, about 31% appear once; the ten largest clones hold roughly 12%. Sequencing input: blood. The source of these receptors is a woman aged 30 to 39 in good health.

The chain recombines TRBV29-1 with TRBJ2-7; possibly TRBD2 for D (7 bases). V lost 7 bases to trimming and J lost 4 bases, with 17 bases between them. This CDR3 spans 13 amino acids. In germline, CDR1 is SQVTM, CDR2 ANQGSEA. In DNA, the CDR3 is TGCAGCGGCGTCTGGGGGGGCGGATACGAGCAGTACTTC. Translation: CSGVWGGGYEQYF.

V and J are TRBV12-3 or TRBV12-4 and TRBJ2-1, with D possibly being TRBD1 (6 bases). Trimming removed 2 bases from V and 5 bases from J, with 13 bases in between. There are 15 residues in the CDR3. DNA for the CDR3: TGTGCCAGCAGTTTAATCCAGGGGTCCAACAATGAGCAGTTCTTC. Its translation is CASSLIQGSNNEQFF.

The table lists this clonotype with a few counts. The chain carries TRBV7-7 and TRBJ2-7; the match to TRBD2 covers 8 bases. Germline assignment: CDR1 SSHAT and CDR2 FNYEAQ (reference sequence). After removal of 8 bases from V and 5 bases from J, the junction contained 14 bases not matched to a gene. CDR3 length: 15 residues. Written as DNA, the CDR3 is TGTGCCAGCTCTAGAGGGCCAGAGCGGGGGAACGAGCAGTACTTC. Translation gives CASSRGPERGNEQYF. Using reference TRBV7-7 and TRBJ2-7 for the parts outside the CDR3, the full variable domain is GAGVSQSPRYKVTKRGQDVTLRCDPISSHATLYWYQQALGQGPEFLTYFNYEAQPDKSGLPSDRFSAERPEGSISTLTIQRTEQRDSAMYRCASSRGPERGNEQYFGPGTRLTVT.

In this sample, this clonotype turned up once. Germline and junction disagree at one end, which may indicate a read error. The V gene is TRBV7-3, the J gene TRBJ2-1; D is possibly TRBD1 (6 bases). The germline V gene has CDR1 SGHTA and CDR2 FQGTGA. The CDR3 sequence is 15 residues long. The CDR3 loop reads CAGRTTGTPYNEQFF. CDR3 sequence (DNA): TGTGCCGGCAGGACAACCGGGACACCCTACAATGAGCAGTTCTTC.

CDR3 residues: CSTERLAGARETQYF. In nucleotides, the CDR3 is TGCAGTACTGAGAGACTAGCGGGGGCCCGAGAGACCCAGTACTTC. The rearrangement joins TRBV20-1 to TRBJ2-5; TRBD2 matches at 12 bases. CDR3 length equals 15 residues. In germline, CDR1 is DFQATT, CDR2 SNEGSKA (reference sequence). J was trimmed by 4 bases and V by 8 bases; bases with no gene match: 11.

This clonotype has only a few counts. The chain links TRBV20-1 to TRBJ2-7; D possibly corresponds to TRBD2 (6 bases). The CDR3 runs to 14 residues. CDR1 is DFQATT, CDR2 SNEGSKA, per germline (reference sequence). Trimming took off 6 bases at V and 3 bases at J, with 18 bases between the two ends. The CDR3 region has the DNA TGCAGTGCAAGCATCCTAGCGACAAACTACGAGCAGTACTTC. The encoded protein is CSASILATNYEQYF.

This clonotype was detected a few times. This chain connects TRBV6-1 to TRBJ1-2; the match to TRBD1 covers 9 bases. This CDR3 comprises 16 residues. J lost 1 base, V lost 5 bases, and 8 bases had no gene match. Germline lookup yields CDR1 MNHNS and CDR2 SASEGT. The CDR3 is CASSKGTGILNYGYTF. In DNA, the CDR3 is TGTGCCAGCAGTAAAGGGACAGGGATCCTTAACTATGGCTACACCTTC.

This clonotype has ten or more counts. The chain is built from TRBV28 and TRBJ2-7; D gene uncertain. V lost 3 bases and J lost 2, with 8 bases in between. CDR1 and CDR2 (germline): MDHEN, SYDVKM. This CDR3 is built from 13 residues. CDR3 protein: CASSFIGAYEQYF. CDR3 sequence (DNA): TGTGCCAGCAGTTTCATCGGAGCCTACGAGCAGTACTTC.